This TCR beta chain is from a study of blood T cell repertoires in COVID-19. Study overall: Acute-phase and convalescent COVID-19 samples originated in the United States, Italy and Spain. T cells, B-cell-depleted T cells, or PBMCs supplied cDNA or gDNA.

V was clipped by 3 bases and J by 6 bases, with 12 bases between them. The CDR3 is 13 amino acids. Germline-derived CDR1 and CDR2 are SGHVS and FQNEAQ. The Seattle site enrolled patients during active infection and followed them longitudinally. The authors' processing: Reference gene primer amplification in the assay estimated nucleated cell counts. This table comes from immunoSEQ multiplex PCR, and its TCRdb copy is limited to in-frame clones, with some not included. V and J calls and clone size are as listed in that table; D and trimming were resolved from the DNA. The sample lists fewer than 200,000 clones, roughly 80% occurring once.

The chain recombines TRBV7-8 with TRBJ2-7; D possibly corresponds to TRBD2 (5 bases). The origin of this receptor is a woman in her 70s with COVID-19, enrolled during active disease. Sequenced: peripheral blood. The CDR3 protein is CASSFSGSPEQYF. The DNA for the CDR3 is TGTGCCAGCAGCTTCAGCGGCTCCCCCGAGCAGTACTTC.